This T cell receptor beta chain was sequenced in a study of T cell responses to AZD1222 COVID-19 vaccine. The study, taken as a whole, reports: Two doses of AZD1222 preceded a rise in Spike-specific TCR breadth and depth. Repertoire sampling occurred only after the peak T cell response. Only 5 or 6 people who got AZD1222 tested seropositive at baseline. The sample set comprised mostly white British donors with more females, and clonal diversity was possibly underestimated.

Concerning this clone: No antigen is known for it.

Method: immunoSEQ multiplex PCR; TCRdb's copy keeps in-frame clones and lacks some. The sample holds about 80,000 clones, 80% to 90% seen once. The sample consisted of peripheral blood, taken 28 days after the second AZD1222 dose. This clonotype was obtained from an adult who received the AZD1222 COVID-19 vaccine.

CDR3 in amino acids: CASSTGTGGRETQYF. CDR3 in DNA: TGTGCCAGTAGTACCGGGACAGGGGGTCGAGAGACCCAGTACTTC. The genes are TRBV19 and TRBJ2-5, with 11 bases identical to TRBD1. Germline V lookup: CDR1 LNHDA, CDR2 SQIVND (reference sequence). V trimming: 4 bases; J trimming: 4 bases; junction bases outside the gene matches: 5. The CDR3 is 15 residues long.